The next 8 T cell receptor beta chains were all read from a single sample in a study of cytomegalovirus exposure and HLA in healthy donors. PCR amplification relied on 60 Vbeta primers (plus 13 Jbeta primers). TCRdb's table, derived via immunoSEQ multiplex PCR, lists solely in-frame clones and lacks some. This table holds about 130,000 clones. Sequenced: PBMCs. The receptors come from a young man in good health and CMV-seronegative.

In DNA, the CDR3 is TGCAGCGTTGAAGAAGGACAGGGGGCACTCCAGCAGTACTTC. The encoded protein is CSVEEGQGALQQYF. The genes are TRBV29-1 and TRBJ2-7; TRBD1 agrees at 11 bases. The CDR3 totals 14 residues. V shed 0 bases and J 8 bases; nucleotides not matched to a gene: 6. Germline V gene data show CDR1 as SQVTM and CDR2 as ANQGSEA.

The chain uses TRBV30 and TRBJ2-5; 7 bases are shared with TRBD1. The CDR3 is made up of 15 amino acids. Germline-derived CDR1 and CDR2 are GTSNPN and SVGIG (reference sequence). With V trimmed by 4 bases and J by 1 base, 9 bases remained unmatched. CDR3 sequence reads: CAWNREWDSQETQYF. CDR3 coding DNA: TGTGCCTGGAACCGCGAATGGGACAGCCAAGAGACCCAGTACTTC.

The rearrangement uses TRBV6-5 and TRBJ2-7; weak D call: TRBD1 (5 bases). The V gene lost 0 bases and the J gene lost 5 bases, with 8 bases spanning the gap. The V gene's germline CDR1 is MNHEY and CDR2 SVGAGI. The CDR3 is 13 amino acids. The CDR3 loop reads CASSYSVGDEQYF. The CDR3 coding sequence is TGTGCCAGCAGTTACTCGGTAGGGGACGAGCAGTACTTC.

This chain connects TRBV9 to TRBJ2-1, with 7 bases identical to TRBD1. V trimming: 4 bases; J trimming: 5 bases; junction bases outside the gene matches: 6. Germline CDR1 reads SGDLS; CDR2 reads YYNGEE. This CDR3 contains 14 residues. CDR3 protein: CASSPGGKNNEQFF. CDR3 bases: TGTGCCAGCAGCCCAGGGGGTAAAAACAATGAGCAGTTCTTC.

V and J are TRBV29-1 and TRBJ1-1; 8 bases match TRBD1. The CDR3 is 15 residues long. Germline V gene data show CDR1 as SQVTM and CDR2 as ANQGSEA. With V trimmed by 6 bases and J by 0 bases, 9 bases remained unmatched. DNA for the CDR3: TGCAGCGTAGACAACGGACAGGGAATGAACACTGAAGCTTTCTTT. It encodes CSVDNGQGMNTEAFF.

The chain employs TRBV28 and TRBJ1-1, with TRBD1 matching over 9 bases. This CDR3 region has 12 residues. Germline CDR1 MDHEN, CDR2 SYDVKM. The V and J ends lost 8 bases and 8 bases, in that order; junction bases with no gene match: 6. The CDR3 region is CASLNRGQEAFF. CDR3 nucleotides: TGTGCCAGCTTAAACAGGGGGCAAGAAGCTTTCTTT.

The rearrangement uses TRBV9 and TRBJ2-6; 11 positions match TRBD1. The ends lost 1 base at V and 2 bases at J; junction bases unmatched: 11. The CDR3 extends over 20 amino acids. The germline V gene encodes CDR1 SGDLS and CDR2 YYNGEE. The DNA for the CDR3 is TGTGCCAGCAGCGTATCGCCGGGACAGGGGGGAACTGCTGGGGCCAACGTCCTGACTTTC. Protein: CASSVSPGQGGTAGANVLTF.

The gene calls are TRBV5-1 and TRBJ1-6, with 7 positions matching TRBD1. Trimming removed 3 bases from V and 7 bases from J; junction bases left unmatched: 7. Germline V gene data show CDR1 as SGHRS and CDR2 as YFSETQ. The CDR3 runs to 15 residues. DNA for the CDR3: TGCGCCAGCAGCTCGTGGGACAGTTTGAATTCACCCCTCCACTTT. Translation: CASSSWDSLNSPLHF.